This T cell receptor beta chain was recorded in a study of cytomegalovirus exposure and HLA in healthy donors. About this clone: Its antigen is not known.

Whole-study results and caveats: Later analysis identified several of the most significant clusters that appeared linked to common viral pathogens. Some V segments, TRBV6-2 and TRBV6-3 among them, were indistinguishable and were therefore excluded. Rare TCR sequences dominated, though some public TCRs recurred in many donors. Specificity of a few CMV-associated chains for CMV antigens was verified in vitro.

Both 60 Vbeta primers and 13 Jbeta primers went into the PCR. TCRdb's table, derived via immunoSEQ multiplex PCR, lists solely in-frame clones and lacks some. The sample holds 80,000 to 95,000 clones. Trimming took 4 bases from V and 2 from J, leaving 12 bases between them. This CDR3 is built from 15 residues. Germline values: CDR1 SGHTA, CDR2 FQGNSA. The source of this sequence is a woman in her 30s in good health and CMV-seronegative. The sequenced sample was PBMCs. The genes are TRBV7-2 and TRBJ1-5; D is perhaps TRBD1 (5 bases). Written as DNA, the CDR3 is TGTGCCAGCAGCTCACCGGGGGTGGGCAATCAGCCCCAGCATTTT. Translating it yields CASSSPGVGNQPQHF.